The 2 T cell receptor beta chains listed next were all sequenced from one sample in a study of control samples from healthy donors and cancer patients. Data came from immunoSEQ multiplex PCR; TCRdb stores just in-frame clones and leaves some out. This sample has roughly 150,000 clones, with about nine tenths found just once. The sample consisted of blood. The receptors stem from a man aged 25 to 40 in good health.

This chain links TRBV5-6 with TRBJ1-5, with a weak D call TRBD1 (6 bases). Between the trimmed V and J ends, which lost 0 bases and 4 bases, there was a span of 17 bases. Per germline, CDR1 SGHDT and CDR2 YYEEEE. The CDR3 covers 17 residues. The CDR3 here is CASSLEGRGELNQPQHF. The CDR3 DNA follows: TGTGCCAGCAGCTTGGAGGGCAGGGGCGAATTGAATCAGCCCCAGCATTTT.

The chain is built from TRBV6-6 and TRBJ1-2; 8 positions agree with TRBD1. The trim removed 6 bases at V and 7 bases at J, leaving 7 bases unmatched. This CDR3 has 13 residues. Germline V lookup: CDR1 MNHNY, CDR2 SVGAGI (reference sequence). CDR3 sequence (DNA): TGTGCCAGCAGACCCAGGGGGCCTGGTGGCTACACCTTC. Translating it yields CASRPRGPGGYTF.